The 9 T cell receptor beta chains listed next were all sequenced from one sample in a study of spatial heterogeneity in lung cancer. TCRdb processed the 5' RACE reads anew with MiXCR; each CDR3 protein has one entry. The table records about 6,100 distinct CDR3 sequences, around an eighth of them present only once. Regarding time point: sample taken at primary tumor resection. Sequencing covered unsorted whole RNA taken from tumor, nontumor lung or frozen PBMC. The sequencing here drew on normal lung tissue next to the tumor, taken at surgery. These receptor sequences come from a male donor with early-stage non-small cell lung cancer.

This clonotype was seen at least ten times. The chain uses TRBV27 and TRBJ1-2; D might be TRBD1 (5 bases). This CDR3 is built from 13 residues. CDR1 is MNHEY and CDR2 is SMNVEV in the germline V gene (reference sequence). V was shortened by 3 bases and J by 3 bases, with 8 bases between the two germline ends. CDR3 nucleotides: TGTGCCAGCAGTTTCGGCAGGGACTATGGCTACACCTTC. Amino acid sequence: CASSFGRDYGYTF.

By its share, this clonotype is medium-sized (0.01 to 0.1%). The gene calls are TRBV20-1 and TRBJ2-1; D is unresolved. Trimming cost V 0 bases and J 8 bases, with 20 bases left between them. This CDR3 is built from 16 residues. CDR1 and CDR2 from the germline V gene are DFQATT and SNEGSKA (reference sequence). This CDR3 reads CSARDYLDGSLDEQFF. As DNA, the CDR3 is TGCAGTGCTAGAGATTACCTCGACGGATCGTTGGATGAGCAGTTCTTC.

The chain combines TRBV29-1 with TRBJ1-2; TRBD1 agrees at 11 bases. Germline V gene lookup returns CDR1 SQVTM and CDR2 ANQGSEA. Germline trimming cut 3 bases from V and 6 bases from J; bases unmatched to any gene: 6. This CDR3 is built from 14 residues. CDR3 nucleotide sequence: TGCAGCGTTGAGCCGGGACAGGGGGATCATGGCTACACCTTC. This encodes CSVEPGQGDHGYTF.

By frequency in the sample, this clonotype is medium-sized (0.01 to 0.1%). The genes are TRBV12-3 or TRBV12-4 and TRBJ2-3; 10 bases match TRBD1. CDR3 length equals 15 residues. With 7 bases clipped from V and 4 bases from J, the junction kept 8 bases outside the gene matches. For the CDR3, the DNA is TGTGCCAGCATTACTGACAGGGGGCGTGCAGATACGCAGTATTTT. The encoded protein is CASITDRGRADTQYF.

The CDR3 DNA sequence: TGTGCCAGCAGCTTAACCCCGGGGGCGCTTGCTGGGGCCAACGTCCTGACTTTC. Translation: CASSLTPGALAGANVLTF. V usage is TRBV11-2 and J usage is TRBJ2-6, with D perhaps being TRBD1 or TRBD2 (6 bases each). Germline V gene lookup returns CDR1 SGHAT and CDR2 FQNNGV. The CDR3 has 18 amino acids. The V end was cut by 2 bases, the J end by 2 bases, with 16 bases between.

This clonotype was detected many times. The chain joins TRBV7-8 to TRBJ2-1, with 7 bases that match TRBD1. The CDR3 is 16 amino acids. V lost 5 bases and J lost 8; bases outside the gene matches: 15. Looked up from germline, CDR1 is SGHVS and CDR2 is FQNEAQ. The CDR3 protein is CASSRRDRLSGDEQFF. In DNA, the CDR3 is TGTGCCAGCAGCCGACGGGACAGACTTTCTGGCGATGAGCAGTTCTTC. The entire variable domain, with the rest obtained from reference TRBV7-8 and TRBJ2-1, is as follows: GAGVSQSPRYKVAKRGQDVALRCDPISGHVSLFWYQQALGQGPEFLTYFQNEAQLDKSGLPSDRFFAERPEGSVSTLKIQRTQQEDSAVYLCASSRRDRLSGDEQFFGPGTRLTVL.

In this sample, this clonotype is medium-sized (0.01 to 0.1%). This rearrangement joins TRBV6-5 to TRBJ2-1; TRBD1 aligns across 7 bases. Germline V gene lookup returns CDR1 MNHEY and CDR2 SVGAGI. J lost 7 bases, V lost 5 bases, and 11 bases had no gene match. The CDR3 sequence is 15 residues long. CDR3 amino acids: CASSQGVSSGNEQFF. The CDR3 coding sequence is TGTGCCAGCAGTCAGGGGGTATCGTCGGGGAATGAGCAGTTCTTC.

This clonotype was counted only a few times. DNA for the CDR3: TGTGCCAGCAGCTTCGGACAGGGGGCGGTTTCACCCCTCCACTTT. Amino acid sequence: CASSFGQGAVSPLHF. The rearrangement uses TRBV7-9 and TRBJ1-6; TRBD1 agrees at 11 bases. The CDR3 has 15 amino acids. V lost 3 bases to trimming and J lost 9 bases; unmatched junction nucleotides: 4. Per the germline V gene, CDR1 is SEHNR and CDR2 is FQNEAQ (reference sequence).

Many counts were recorded for this clonotype. The rearrangement uses TRBV5-1 and TRBJ2-3; no clear D. V was pared by 1 base and J by 3 bases, with 15 bases between. The CDR3 runs to 16 residues. Germline assignment: CDR1 SGHRS and CDR2 YFSETQ. CDR3 residues: CASSLLTLGTTDTQYF. The DNA for the CDR3 is TGCGCCAGCAGCTTGTTAACCCTTGGCACAACAGATACGCAGTATTTT.